This entry concerns a single T cell receptor (beta chain). This entry belongs to a study of T cells in Graves' hyperthyroidism and ophthalmopathy. Study as a whole: Specimen type is peripheral blood, collected at initial diagnosis prior to any treatment.

Trimming removed 5 bases at V and 0 bases at J, with 23 bases between. Germline loops: CDR1 SGHTA, CDR2 FQGTGA. The CDR3 runs 20 residues. From RNA transcripts, TCR beta CDR3 regions were amplified. A first-round RT-PCR of the TCR CDR3 used the HTBI primer set. TCRdb re-called the multiplex PCR reads through MiXCR, storing one row per CDR3 protein. This repertoire shows hundreds of thousands of distinct CDR3 sequences, roughly 40% found once; its top ten account for 7.5% to 9.5%. The chain recombines TRBV7-3 with TRBJ1-6; D may be TRBD1 (6 bases). The receptor was isolated from a man aged 18 to 35 with Graves' hyperthyroidism. Sequencing input: blood. In DNA form, the CDR3 reads TGTGCCAGCAGCCCCCGAGGGACTTCACAGGGCAGCTCCTATAATTCACCCCTCCACTTT. It is translated as CASSPRGTSQGSSYNSPLHF.